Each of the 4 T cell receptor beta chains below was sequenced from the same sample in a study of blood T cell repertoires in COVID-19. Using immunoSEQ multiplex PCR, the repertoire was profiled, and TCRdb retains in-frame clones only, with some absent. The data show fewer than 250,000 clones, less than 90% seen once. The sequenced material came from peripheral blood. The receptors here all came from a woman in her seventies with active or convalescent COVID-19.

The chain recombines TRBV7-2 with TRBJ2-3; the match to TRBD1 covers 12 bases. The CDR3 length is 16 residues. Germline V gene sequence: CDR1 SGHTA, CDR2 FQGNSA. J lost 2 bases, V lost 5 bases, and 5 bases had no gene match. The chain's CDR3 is CASSLGTGGNTDTQYF. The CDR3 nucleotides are TGTGCCAGCAGCCTTGGGACAGGGGGCAACACAGATACGCAGTATTTT.

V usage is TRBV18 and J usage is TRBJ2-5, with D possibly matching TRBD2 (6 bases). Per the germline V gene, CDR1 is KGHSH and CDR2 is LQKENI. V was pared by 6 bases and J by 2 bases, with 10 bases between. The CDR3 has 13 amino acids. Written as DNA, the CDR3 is TGTGCCAGCTCTCCGGGACTTCAAGAGACCCAGTACTTC. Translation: CASSPGLQETQYF. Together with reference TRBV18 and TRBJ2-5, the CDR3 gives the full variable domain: NAGVMQNPRHLVRRRGQEARLRCSPMKGHSHVYWYRQLPEEGLKFMVYLQKENIIDESGMPKERFSAEFPKEGPSILRIQQVVRGDSAAYFCASSPGLQETQYFGPGTRLLVL.

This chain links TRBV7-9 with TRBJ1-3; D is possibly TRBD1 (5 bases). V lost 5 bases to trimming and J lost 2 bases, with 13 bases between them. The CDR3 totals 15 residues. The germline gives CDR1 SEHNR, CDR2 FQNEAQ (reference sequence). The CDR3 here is CASSPGQGTGNTIYF. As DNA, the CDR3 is TGTGCCAGCAGCCCCGGGCAGGGCACTGGAAACACCATATATTTT.

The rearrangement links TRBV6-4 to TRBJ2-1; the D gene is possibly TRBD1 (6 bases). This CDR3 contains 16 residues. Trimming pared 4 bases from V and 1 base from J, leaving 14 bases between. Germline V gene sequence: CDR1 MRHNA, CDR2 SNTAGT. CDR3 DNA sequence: TGTGCCAGCAGTGCGAGCCTCGGGACATCCTACAATGAGCAGTTCTTC. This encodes CASSASLGTSYNEQFF.